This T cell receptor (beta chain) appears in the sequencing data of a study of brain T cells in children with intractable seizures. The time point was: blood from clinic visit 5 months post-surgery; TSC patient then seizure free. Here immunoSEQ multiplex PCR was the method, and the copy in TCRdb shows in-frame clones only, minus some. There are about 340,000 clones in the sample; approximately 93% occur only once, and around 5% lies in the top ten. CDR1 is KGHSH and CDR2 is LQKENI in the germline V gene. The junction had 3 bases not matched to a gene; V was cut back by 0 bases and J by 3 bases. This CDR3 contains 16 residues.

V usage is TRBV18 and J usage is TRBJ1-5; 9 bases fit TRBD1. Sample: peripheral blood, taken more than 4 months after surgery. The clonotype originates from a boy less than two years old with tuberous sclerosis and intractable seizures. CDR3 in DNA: TGTGCCAGCTCACCACCCGGGACAGGGATCAATCAGCCCCAGCATTTT. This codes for CASSPPGTGINQPQHF.